The T cell receptor beta chain described here comes from a study of PD-L1 blockade in urothelial cancer. Turning to the study itself: It was at 3 weeks (second dose) and 6 weeks after treatment start that blood was analyzed.

Specified time point: pretreatment peripheral blood. Locally advanced or metastatic urothelial carcinoma was diagnosed in the patients. Sequencing used immunoSEQ multiplex PCR; TCRdb keeps in-frame clones, though not all of them. The sample consists of approximately 48,000 clones, 75% to 85% of them appearing once. This CDR3 has 13 amino acids. The germline CDR1 and CDR2 sequences are SEHNR and FQNEAQ (reference sequence). The trim removed 4 bases at V and 7 bases at J, leaving 6 bases unmatched. The chain couples TRBV7-9 to TRBJ2-7; TRBD1 aligns across 8 bases. This TCR was sampled from a man aged 70 or older with urothelial cancer. Material: PBMCs, obtained around atezolizumab (anti-PD-L1) treatment. CDR3 amino acids: CASSSGQGAEQYF. The CDR3 nucleotides are TGTGCCAGCAGCTCCGGACAGGGTGCAGAGCAGTACTTC.